The present TCR beta chain was sequenced within a study of T cells in Graves' hyperthyroidism and ophthalmopathy. About the study: Blood from the periphery was taken at initial diagnosis, before any treatment.

In patients aged 18 to 65, hyperthyroidism was newly diagnosed, with duration under 2 months. At least ten counts were recorded for this clonotype. Germline V CDR1 and CDR2: KGHSH, LQKENI. V was cut by 4 bases and J by 3 bases, with 9 bases left in between. The length of the CDR3 is 13 residues. What was amplified from RNA transcripts were TCR beta CDR3 regions. TCR CDR3 regions were first amplified by RT-PCR with HTBI primers. TCRdb reanalysed the multiplex PCR reads using MiXCR and keeps one entry per CDR3 protein. Of more than 500,000 distinct CDR3 sequences in the sample, around 13% were seen once.

This chain links TRBV18 with TRBJ2-5, with a tentative D call TRBD1 (5 bases). The material sequenced was blood. This TCR came from a woman between 40 and 50 years old with Graves' hyperthyroidism. The CDR3 DNA reads as TGTGCCAGCTCACAAGGGGTTAAAGAGACCCAGTACTTC. This sequence encodes CASSQGVKETQYF. The full variable domain, with the rest looked up from reference TRBV18 and TRBJ2-5, is NAGVMQNPRHLVRRRGQEARLRCSPMKGHSHVYWYRQLPEEGLKFMVYLQKENIIDESGMPKERFSAEFPKEGPSILRIQQVVRGDSAAYFCASSQGVKETQYFGPGTRLLVL.